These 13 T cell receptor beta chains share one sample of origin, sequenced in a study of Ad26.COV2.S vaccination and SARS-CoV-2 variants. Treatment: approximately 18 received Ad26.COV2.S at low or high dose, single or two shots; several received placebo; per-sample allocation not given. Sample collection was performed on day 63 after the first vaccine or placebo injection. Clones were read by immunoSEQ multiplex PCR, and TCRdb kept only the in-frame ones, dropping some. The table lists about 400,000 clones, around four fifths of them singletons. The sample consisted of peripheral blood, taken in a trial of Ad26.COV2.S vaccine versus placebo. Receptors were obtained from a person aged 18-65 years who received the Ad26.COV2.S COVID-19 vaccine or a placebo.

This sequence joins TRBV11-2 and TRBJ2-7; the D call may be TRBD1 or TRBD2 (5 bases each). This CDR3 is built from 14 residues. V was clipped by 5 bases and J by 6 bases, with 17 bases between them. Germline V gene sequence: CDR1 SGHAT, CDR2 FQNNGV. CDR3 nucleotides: TGTGCCAGCAGCGTCACCCGGGACCGGAGCGAGCAGTACTTC. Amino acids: CASSVTRDRSEQYF. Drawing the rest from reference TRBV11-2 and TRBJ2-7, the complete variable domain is EAGVAQSPRYKIIEKRQSVAFWCNPISGHATLYWYQQILGQGPKLLIQFQNNGVVDDSQLPKDRFSAERLKGVDSTLKIQPAKLEDSAVYLCASSVTRDRSEQYFGPGTRLTVT.

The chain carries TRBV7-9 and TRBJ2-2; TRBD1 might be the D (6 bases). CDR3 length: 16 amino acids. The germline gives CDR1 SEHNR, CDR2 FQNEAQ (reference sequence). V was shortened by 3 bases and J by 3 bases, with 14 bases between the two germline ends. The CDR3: CASSFTGMGDTGELFF. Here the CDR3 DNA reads TGTGCCAGCAGCTTCACAGGGATGGGTGACACCGGGGAGCTGTTTTTT.

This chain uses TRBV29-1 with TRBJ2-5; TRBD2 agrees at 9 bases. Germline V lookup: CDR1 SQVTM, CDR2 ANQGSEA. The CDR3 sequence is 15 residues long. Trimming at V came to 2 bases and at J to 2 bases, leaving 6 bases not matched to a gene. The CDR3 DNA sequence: TGCAGCGTTGAAAGGCGCGGGAGGGAGCAAGAGACCCAGTACTTC. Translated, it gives CSVERRGREQETQYF.

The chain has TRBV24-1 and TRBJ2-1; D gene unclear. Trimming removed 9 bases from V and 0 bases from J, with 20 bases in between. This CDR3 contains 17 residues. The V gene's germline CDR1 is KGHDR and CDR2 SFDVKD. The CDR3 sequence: CATSFSPFSSSYNEQFF. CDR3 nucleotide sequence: TGTGCCACCTCCTTTTCACCCTTTTCGAGCTCCTACAATGAGCAGTTCTTC.

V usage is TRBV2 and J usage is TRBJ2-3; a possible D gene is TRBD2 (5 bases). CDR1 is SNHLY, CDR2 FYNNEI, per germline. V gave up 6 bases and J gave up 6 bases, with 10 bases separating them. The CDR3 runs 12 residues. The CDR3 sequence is CASRLGGDTQYF. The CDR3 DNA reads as TGTGCCAGCAGACTGGGCGGGGATACGCAGTATTTT. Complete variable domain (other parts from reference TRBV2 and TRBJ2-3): EPEVTQTPSHQVTQMGQEVILRCVPISNHLYFYWYRQILGQKVEFLVSFYNNEISEKSEIFDDQFSVERPDGSNFTLKIRSTKLEDSAMYFCASRLGGDTQYFGPGTRLTVL.

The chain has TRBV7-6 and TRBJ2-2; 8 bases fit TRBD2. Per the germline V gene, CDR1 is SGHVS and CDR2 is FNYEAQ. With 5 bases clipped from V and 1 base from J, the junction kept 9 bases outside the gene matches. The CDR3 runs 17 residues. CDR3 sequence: CASSPLWSGGNTGELFF. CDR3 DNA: TGTGCCAGCAGCCCTCTATGGAGCGGGGGGAACACCGGGGAGCTGTTTTTT.

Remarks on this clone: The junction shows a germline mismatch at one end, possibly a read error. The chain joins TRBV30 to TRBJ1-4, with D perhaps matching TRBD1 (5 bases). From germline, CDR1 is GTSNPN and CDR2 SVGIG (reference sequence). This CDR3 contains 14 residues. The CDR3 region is CASSGWGTNEKLFF. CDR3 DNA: TGTGCCTCCTCAGGGTGGGGTACTAACGAAAAACTGTTTTTT. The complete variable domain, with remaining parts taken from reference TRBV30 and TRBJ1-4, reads SQTIHQWPATLVQPVGSPLSLECTVEGTSNPNLYWYRQAAGRGLQLLFYSVGIGQISSEVPQNLSASRPQDRQFILSSKKLLLSDSGFYLCASSGWGTNEKLFFGSGTQLSVL.

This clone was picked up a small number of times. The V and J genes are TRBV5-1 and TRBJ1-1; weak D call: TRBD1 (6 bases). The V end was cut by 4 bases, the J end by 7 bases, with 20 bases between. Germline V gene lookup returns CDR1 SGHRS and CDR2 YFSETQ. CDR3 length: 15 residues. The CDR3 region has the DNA TGCGCCAGCAGCCCTATTTTTCCAGGGGAAGGTGAAGCTTTCTTT. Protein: CASSPIFPGEGEAFF.

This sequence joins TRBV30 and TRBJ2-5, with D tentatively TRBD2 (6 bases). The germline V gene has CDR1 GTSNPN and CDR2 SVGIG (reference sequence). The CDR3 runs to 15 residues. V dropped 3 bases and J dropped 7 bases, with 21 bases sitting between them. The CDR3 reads CAWSHGTGGLGTQYF. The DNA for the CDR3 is TGTGCCTGGAGCCACGGGACTGGAGGTTTAGGGACCCAGTACTTC.

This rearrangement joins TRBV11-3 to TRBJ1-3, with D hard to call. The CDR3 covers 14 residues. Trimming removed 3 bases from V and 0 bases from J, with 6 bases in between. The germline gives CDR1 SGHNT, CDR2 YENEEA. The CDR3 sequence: CASSFLTSGNTIYF. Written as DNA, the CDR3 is TGTGCCAGCAGCTTCCTGACCTCTGGAAACACCATATATTTT.

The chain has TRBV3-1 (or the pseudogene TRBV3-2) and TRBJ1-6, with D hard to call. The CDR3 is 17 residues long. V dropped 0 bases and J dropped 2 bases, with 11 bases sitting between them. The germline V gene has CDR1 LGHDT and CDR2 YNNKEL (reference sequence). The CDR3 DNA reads TGTGCCAGCAGCCAAGAAGCGGTGGACCCCTATAATTCACCCCTCCACTTT. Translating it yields CASSQEAVDPYNSPLHF.

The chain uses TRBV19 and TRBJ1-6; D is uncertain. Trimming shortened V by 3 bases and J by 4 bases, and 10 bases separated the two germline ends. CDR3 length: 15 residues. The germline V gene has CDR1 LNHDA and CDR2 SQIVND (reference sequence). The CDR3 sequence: CASSMADPYNSPLHF. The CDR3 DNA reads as TGTGCCAGTAGTATGGCGGATCCTTATAATTCACCCCTCCACTTT.

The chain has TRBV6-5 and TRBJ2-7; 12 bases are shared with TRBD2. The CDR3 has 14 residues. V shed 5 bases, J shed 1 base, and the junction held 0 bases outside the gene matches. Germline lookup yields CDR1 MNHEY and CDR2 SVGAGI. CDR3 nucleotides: TGTGCCAGCAGTACTAGCGGGGGGTCCTACGAGCAGTACTTC. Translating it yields CASSTSGGSYEQYF.